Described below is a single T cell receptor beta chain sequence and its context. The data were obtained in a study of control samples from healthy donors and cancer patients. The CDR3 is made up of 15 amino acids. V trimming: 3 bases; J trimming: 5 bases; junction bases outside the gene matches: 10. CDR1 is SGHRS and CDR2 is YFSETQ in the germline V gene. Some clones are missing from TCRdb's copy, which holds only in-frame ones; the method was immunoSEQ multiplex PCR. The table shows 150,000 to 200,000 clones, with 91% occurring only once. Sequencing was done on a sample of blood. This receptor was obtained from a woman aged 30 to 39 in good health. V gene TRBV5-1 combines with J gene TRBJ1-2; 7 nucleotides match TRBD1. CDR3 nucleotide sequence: TGCGCCAGCAGCTCCTCGGGACAGCACTTTTATGGCTACACCTTC. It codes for CASSSSGQHFYGYTF.